This TCR beta chain was sequenced during a study of blood T cell repertoires in COVID-19. V shed 4 bases, J shed 0 bases, and the junction held 9 bases outside the gene matches. The CDR3 runs 17 residues. The V gene's germline CDR1 is SEHNR and CDR2 FQNEAQ (reference sequence). TCRdb's copy holds only in-frame clones and misses some; the assay was immunoSEQ multiplex PCR. The sample records fewer than 150,000 clones, 70% to 90% being singletons. The source material was peripheral blood. The receptor comes from a woman aged 60-70 years with acute or convalescent COVID-19. The chain links TRBV7-9 to TRBJ1-3, with TRBD1 matching over 7 bases. The CDR3 sequence is CASSSLTGPFSGNTIYF. The CDR3 DNA reads TGTGCCAGCAGCTCCCTGACAGGGCCCTTCTCTGGAAACACCATATATTTT.